These 32 T cell receptor beta chains came from one sample sequenced in a study of spatial heterogeneity in lung cancer. The time point was: sample taken at primary tumor resection. The sequenced material consisted of unsorted whole RNA from tumor, nontumor lung or frozen PBMC. MiXCR, applied by TCRdb to the 5' RACE reads, yields one record per CDR3 protein. The table includes some 39,000 distinct CDR3 sequences, approximately 6.5% detected once. The starting material was PBMCs, obtained at surgery. The receptors originated from a female donor with early-stage non-small cell lung cancer.

DNA of the CDR3: TGTGCCAGCAGCCGTACCCCCTACGAGCAGTACTTC. It translates to CASSRTPYEQYF. The V and J genes are TRBV6-2 or TRBV6-3 and TRBJ2-7; no firm D call. In germline, CDR1 is MNHEY, CDR2 SVGEGT. V shed 6 bases and J shed 2 bases, with 8 bases lying between them. The CDR3 has 12 residues.

This clonotype has at least ten counts. This chain joins TRBV6-6 and TRBJ2-3; D not certain. V lost 6 bases and J lost 7, with 8 bases in between. The germline CDR1 and CDR2 sequences are MNHNY and SVGAGI (reference sequence). This CDR3 contains 11 residues. The CDR3 DNA sequence: TGTGCCAGCAGCCCCCGCAATACGCAGTATTTT. This gives the protein CASSPRNTQYF.

The rearrangement uses TRBV28 and TRBJ1-2; 7 nucleotides match TRBD1. Germline CDR1 and CDR2: MDHEN and SYDVKM. Unmatched junction bases numbered 7, after V lost 5 bases and J lost 4 bases. The CDR3 covers 14 residues. The CDR3 DNA reads as TGTGCCAGCAGTCCCCTCGGGGACAGCTATGGCTACACCTTC. Protein product: CASSPLGDSYGYTF.

This clonotype was seen more than once but under ten times. V and J are TRBV5-6 and TRBJ2-5; D is uncertain. From germline, CDR1 is SGHDT and CDR2 YYEEEE. With 0 bases removed from V and 5 bases from J, the gap between germline ends came to 20 bases. The CDR3 is made up of 17 amino acids. The CDR3 reads CASSLGPGPASGETQYF. The CDR3 DNA sequence: TGTGCCAGCAGCTTGGGTCCGGGCCCTGCCTCTGGGGAGACCCAGTACTTC.

This clonotype was seen repeatedly, ten times or more. The chain is built from TRBV9 and TRBJ1-1; D remains ambiguous. V was clipped by 1 base and J by 10 bases, with 17 bases between them. CDR3 length equals 14 residues. CDR1 and CDR2 from the germline V gene are SGDLS and YYNGEE. CDR3 in amino acids: CASSVTLDAGTAFF. CDR3 coding DNA: TGTGCCAGCAGCGTAACTTTGGACGCTGGAACAGCTTTCTTT.

This clonotype has ten or more counts. CDR3 in DNA: TGTGCCAGCAGGCGGGTGACGAACACCGGGGAGCTGTTTTTT. Translating it yields CASRRVTNTGELFF. The rearrangement links TRBV12-3 or TRBV12-4 to TRBJ2-2; a possible D gene is TRBD2 (5 bases). The CDR3 contains 14 residues. The ends were cut back, 6 bases at V and 0 bases at J, with 8 bases in the middle.

In this sample, this clonotype turned up many times. The gene calls are TRBV5-1 and TRBJ2-7; no firm D call. The CDR3 is 13 residues long. Per germline, CDR1 SGHRS and CDR2 YFSETQ. Trimming cost V 1 base and J 1 base, with 6 bases left between them. CDR3 nucleotides: TGCGCCAGCAGCTTGTGGTTTTCCTACGAGCAGTACTTC. Translating it yields CASSLWFSYEQYF.

The table lists this clonotype with many counts. This rearrangement joins TRBV24-1 to TRBJ1-1; TRBD1 agrees at 7 bases. The CDR3 spans 15 residues. V was pared by 5 bases and J by 1 base, with 6 bases of the junction left unmatched. Germline V CDR1 and CDR2: KGHDR, SFDVKD. The CDR3 is CATSAEGAGNTEAFF. CDR3 DNA: TGTGCCACCAGTGCTGAGGGGGCGGGGAACACTGAAGCTTTCTTT.

The sample holds a few counts of this clonotype. The chain uses TRBV20-1 and TRBJ2-5; 10 positions match TRBD2. The germline V gene encodes CDR1 DFQATT and CDR2 SNEGSKA (reference sequence). With 1 base clipped from V and 5 bases from J, the junction kept 10 bases outside the gene matches. The CDR3 totals 16 residues. CDR3 sequence reads: CSARGLAGAPPETQYF. The CDR3 coding sequence is TGCAGTGCTAGAGGGCTAGCGGGGGCGCCGCCCGAGACCCAGTACTTC.

Many counts were recorded for this clonotype. The chain combines TRBV2 with TRBJ1-5, with unresolved D. Germline lookup yields CDR1 SNHLY and CDR2 FYNNEI. Trimming took 5 bases from V and 2 from J, leaving 10 bases between them. The CDR3 runs 14 residues. The CDR3, as DNA: TGTGCCAGCAGTCATTCTGCGGGCAATCAGCCCCAGCATTTT. Translation: CASSHSAGNQPQHF.

This clonotype was seen more than once but under ten times. The chain combines TRBV27 with TRBJ1-1; 8 bases map to TRBD1. The CDR3 sequence is 19 residues long. Per the germline V gene, CDR1 is MNHEY and CDR2 is SMNVEV (reference sequence). The V gene end was trimmed by 2 bases and the J gene end by 0 bases; junction bases not matched to a gene: 14. Here the CDR3 DNA reads TGTGCCAGCAGTTTAAGAGGGAGACAGGGGACGGGGATGAACACTGAAGCTTTCTTT. Its protein is CASSLRGRQGTGMNTEAFF.

V is TRBV7-9 and J is TRBJ2-6; D gene uncertain. Germline V CDR1 and CDR2: SEHNR, FQNEAQ (reference sequence). This CDR3 is 17 amino acids long. Trimming left V 2 bases short and J 0 bases short, with 11 bases between. The DNA of the CDR3 is TGTGCCAGCAGCTTAATGGAGCTTCCCTCTGGGGCCAACGTCCTGACTTTC. It translates to CASSLMELPSGANVLTF. The variable domain in full, with the rest retrieved from reference TRBV7-9 and TRBJ2-6, is DTGVSQNPRHKITKRGQNVTFRCDPISEHNRLYWYRQTLGQGPEFLTYFQNEAQLEKSRLLSDRFSAERPKGSFSTLEIQRTEQGDSAMYLCASSLMELPSGANVLTFGAGSRLTVL.

The chain has TRBV28 and TRBJ2-7; 7 nucleotides line up with TRBD1. The CDR3 contains 15 residues. The trim removed 4 bases at V and 0 bases at J, leaving 6 bases unmatched. Per the germline V gene, CDR1 is MDHEN and CDR2 is SYDVKM. Here the CDR3 reads CASSSTGVSSYEQYF. The DNA for the CDR3 is TGTGCCAGCAGTTCAACAGGGGTCTCCTCCTACGAGCAGTACTTC.

The CDR3 DNA is TGTGCCAGCAGCTTTGCAGGGGGGACTGAAGCTTTCTTT. Its protein is CASSFAGGTEAFF. The chain joins TRBV7-8 to TRBJ1-1, with 7 bases identical to TRBD1. The ends lost 3 bases at V and 5 bases at J; junction bases unmatched: 3. Germline values: CDR1 SGHVS, CDR2 FQNEAQ. The CDR3 runs 13 residues.

This clonotype was observed at least ten times. The V and J genes are TRBV4-1 and TRBJ1-1; D call uncertain. Germline CDR1 reads MGHRA; CDR2 reads YSYEKL. V gave up 1 base and J gave up 1 base, with 4 bases separating them. The CDR3 consists of 13 residues. In DNA form, the CDR3 reads TGCGCCAGCAGCCAAGCACCGAACACTGAAGCTTTCTTT. As protein: CASSQAPNTEAFF.

This clonotype has ten or more counts. The CDR3 coding sequence is TGCAGTGCTAGAGCAGGGCCAGGGGGTCGGCATTTT. This encodes CSARAGPGGRHF. This chain joins TRBV20-1 and TRBJ1-5, with 7 positions matching TRBD1. The CDR3 totals 12 residues. Unmatched junction bases numbered 9, after V lost 1 base and J lost 15 bases. The germline V gene has CDR1 DFQATT and CDR2 SNEGSKA (reference sequence).

This clonotype was found many times. The chain recombines TRBV5-1 with TRBJ2-1; no clear D. Germline V gene sequence: CDR1 SGHRS, CDR2 YFSETQ. This CDR3 comprises 13 residues. V gave up 0 bases and J gave up 5 bases, with 6 bases separating them. The CDR3 reads CASSLAHNNEQFF. DNA of the CDR3: TGCGCCAGCAGCTTGGCACACAACAATGAGCAGTTCTTC. Variable domain in full (rest from reference TRBV5-1 and TRBJ2-1): KAGVTQTPRYLIKTRGQQVTLSCSPISGHRSVSWYQQTPGQGLQFLFEYFSETQRNKGNFPGRFSGRQFSNSRSEMNVSTLELGDSALYLCASSLAHNNEQFFGPGTRLTVL.

In its sample, this clonotype was seen a few times. The chain recombines TRBV27 with TRBJ1-4, with D uncertain. Germline CDR1 reads MNHEY; CDR2 reads SMNVEV (reference sequence). V lost 2 bases, J lost 0 bases, and 16 bases lay in between. The CDR3 consists of 18 residues. The CDR3 DNA is TGTGCCAGCAGTTTAGTCCCCCCGGTTTTTGCAACTAATGAAAAACTGTTTTTT. It specifies CASSLVPPVFATNEKLFF.

Ten or more counts support this clonotype. V is TRBV7-2 and J is TRBJ2-2; unclear D gene. The CDR3 has 12 residues. CDR1 and CDR2 (germline): SGHTA, FQGNSA. The germline V and J ends were trimmed by 2 bases and 8 bases, with 6 bases remaining between them. CDR3: CASSLFAGELFF. The CDR3 bases are TGTGCCAGCAGCTTATTCGCTGGGGAGCTGTTTTTT.

J is TRBJ1-3 and V is TRBV6-5, with TRBD1 matching over 7 bases. V lost 5 bases, J lost 0 bases, and 10 bases stayed unmatched. CDR1 MNHEY and CDR2 SVGAGI come from the germline V gene. This CDR3 comprises 17 residues. The CDR3 region has the DNA TGTGCCAGCAGTAAGACGGACAGGCGCCTCTCTGGAAACACCATATATTTT. It codes for CASSKTDRRLSGNTIYF.

Many counts were recorded for this clonotype. The gene calls are TRBV4-1 and TRBJ2-3, with 9 bases matching TRBD2. Germline V gene sequence: CDR1 MGHRA, CDR2 YSYEKL. This CDR3 region has 17 residues. V trimming: 0 bases; J trimming: 5 bases; junction bases outside the gene matches: 9. CDR3 coding DNA: TGCGCCAGCAGCCAAGAACCAGCGGGGGGTTCAGGAGATACGCAGTATTTT. This gives the protein CASSQEPAGGSGDTQYF.

This clonotype was counted many times. The chain employs TRBV5-1 and TRBJ2-1; maybe TRBD1 (6 bases). CDR3 length: 13 residues. CDR1 and CDR2 (germline): SGHRS, YFSETQ. Trimming took 4 bases from V and 9 from J, leaving 14 bases between them. This CDR3 is CASSLSEGVEQFF. The DNA for the CDR3 is TGCGCCAGCAGCCTATCTGAGGGGGTTGAGCAGTTCTTC.

The V gene is TRBV27, the J gene TRBJ1-2; the D is unclear. CDR1 and CDR2 from the germline V gene are MNHEY and SMNVEV (reference sequence). Trimming removed 4 bases from V and 2 bases from J, with 17 bases in between. This CDR3 contains 16 residues. CDR3: CASSSKGDAKNYGYTF. DNA for the CDR3: TGTGCCAGCAGTTCCAAGGGTGACGCAAAAAACTATGGCTACACCTTC.

In its sample, this clonotype was seen a few times. V and J are TRBV13 and TRBJ2-7, with 8 bases fitting TRBD2. The CDR3 sequence is 14 residues long. CDR1 and CDR2 from the germline V gene are PRHDT and FYEKMQ (reference sequence). J gave up 3 bases and V 3 bases, and 4 bases lay outside the gene matches. This chain's CDR3 is CASSLRGGNYEQYF. The CDR3, as DNA: TGTGCCAGCAGCTTGCGCGGGGGGAACTACGAGCAGTACTTC.

V usage is TRBV3-1 and J usage is TRBJ1-2; 9 nucleotides align to TRBD1. The CDR3 has 14 amino acids. With 2 bases clipped from V and 6 bases from J, the junction kept 4 bases outside the gene matches. Germline V gene data show CDR1 as LGHDT and CDR2 as YNNKEL (reference sequence). The DNA of the CDR3 is TGTGCCAGCAGCCAAAGGGACAGGGTGGATGGCTACACCTTC. Its protein product is CASSQRDRVDGYTF.

This clonotype was recorded many times. This rearrangement joins TRBV24-1 to TRBJ2-1; TRBD2 matches at 8 bases. This CDR3 comprises 15 residues. J gave up 5 bases and V 2 bases, and 4 bases lay outside the gene matches. From germline, CDR1 is KGHDR and CDR2 SFDVKD. The CDR3 DNA follows: TGTGCCACCAGTGATTCACGGGGGGGTGACAATGAGCAGTTCTTC. Its translation: CATSDSRGGDNEQFF.

About this clonotype itself: This could be a read error, since a much larger clone is one nucleotide away. The rearrangement uses TRBV5-1 and TRBJ1-5; 8 bases align to TRBD1. The V gene's germline CDR1 is SGHRS and CDR2 YFSETQ. The CDR3 is made up of 15 amino acids. For the CDR3, the DNA is TGCGCCAGCAGCTCAGGGGGCGAGGGGATTCAGCTCCAGCATTTT. This sequence encodes CASSSGGEGIQLQHF.

About this clonotype itself: This may be a read error, as it is one base from a much larger clone. Here the CDR3 reads CAGSPRNTQYF. CDR3 nucleotides: TGTGCCGGCAGCCCCCGCAATACGCAGTATTTT. The V and J genes are TRBV6-6 and TRBJ2-3; no firm D call. CDR1 is MNHNY and CDR2 is SVGAGI in the germline V gene (reference sequence). The CDR3 sequence is 11 residues long.

Many counts were recorded for this clonotype. The chain is built from TRBV29-1 and TRBJ1-5; 7 bases map to TRBD1. This CDR3 spans 14 amino acids. The germline gives CDR1 SQVTM, CDR2 ANQGSEA. Losses at the gene ends were 6 bases for V and 4 bases for J; bases not matched to a gene: 9. The CDR3 DNA reads TGCAGCGTGGCAGGGACAGCCCAGAATCAGCCCCAGCATTTT. Translating gives CSVAGTAQNQPQHF.

This clonotype came up a few times. The rearrangement links TRBV28 to TRBJ2-7; 8 bases match TRBD2. Germline V gene data show CDR1 as MDHEN and CDR2 as SYDVKM. The J segment lost 1 base and the V segment lost 3 bases, leaving 2 bases of the junction unmatched. The CDR3 totals 14 residues. The CDR3 DNA sequence: TGTGCCAGCAGTTTCGGGGGGGTGTCCTACGAGCAGTACTTC. Translated: CASSFGGVSYEQYF.

This clonotype was observed many times. The chain recombines TRBV3-1 with TRBJ1-4; D possibly corresponds to TRBD1 (6 bases). Between the trimmed V and J ends, which lost 2 bases and 4 bases, there was a span of 8 bases. Germline CDR1 and CDR2: LGHDT and YNNKEL (reference sequence). The CDR3 length is 14 residues. The CDR3 DNA reads as TGTGCCAGCAGCCAAAACAGGGATAATGAAAAACTGTTTTTT. Protein: CASSQNRDNEKLFF.

This clonotype was observed a handful of times. V usage is TRBV6-1 and J usage is TRBJ1-4; tentatively, D is TRBD1 (6 bases). Between the trimmed V and J ends, which lost 7 bases and 5 bases, there was a span of 14 bases. Germline V gene lookup returns CDR1 MNHNS and CDR2 SASEGT. The CDR3 runs to 14 residues. The CDR3 sequence: CASTRTAENEKLFF. The CDR3 region has the DNA TGTGCCAGCACCAGGACAGCCGAGAATGAAAAACTGTTTTTT.